The next 3 T cell receptor beta chains were all read from a single sample in a study of regulatory T cells in long-lasting Graves disease (dated by TCRdb to about 2021). Receptor amplification or capture employed multiplex PCR. The instrument given in TCRdb is Illumina HiSeq 4000. TCR beta libraries were built with iRepertoire HTBI primers and Arm-PCR amplification of CDR3 regions. TCRdb redid the processing of the public reads, applying fastp at Q25 and MiXCR, and retained in-frame beta chains. Every CDR3 protein is listed once, alongside the most common genes and DNA of its rows. Counted in this sample were 350,000 to 450,000 distinct CDR3 sequences; approximately 22% of them appeared once. The ten largest clonotypes hold roughly an eighth of the sample. The meaning of the sample's time point label: persistent/refractory GD, antithyroid drugs over 5 years with positive TRAb. For both TCR sequencing and RNA sequencing, RNA was extracted from PBMCs in TRIzol.

The sample consisted of peripheral blood mononuclear cells (PBMCs), taken when the disease was refractory, from a patient treated with antithyroid drugs. These receptors all come from a female donor with Graves disease.

This clonotype was recorded many times. The V call is TRBV27, the J call TRBJ2-5; 7 positions match TRBD1. J lost 3 bases, V lost 5 bases, and 9 bases had no gene match. This CDR3 is 15 amino acids long. CDR1 is MNHEY, CDR2 SMNVEV, per germline (reference sequence). CDR3 protein: CASSPWVGQEETQYF. The CDR3 DNA is TGTGCCAGCAGTCCTTGGGTCGGACAGGAAGAGACCCAGTACTTC.

This clonotype was recorded at least ten times. The chain is built from TRBV3-1 and TRBJ2-5; 8 nucleotides agree with TRBD2. The CDR3 sequence is 14 residues long. Germline V gene sequence: CDR1 LGHDT, CDR2 YNNKEL (reference sequence). The V and J ends lost 4 bases and 5 bases, in that order; junction bases with no gene match: 6. The CDR3 DNA reads TGTGCCAGCAGCCTATATGGCGGGAGGGAGACCCAGTACTTC. This translates into CASSLYGGRETQYF.

This clonotype was counted at least ten times. The chain couples TRBV2 to TRBJ2-7; D may be TRBD1 (6 bases). Between the trimmed V and J ends, which lost 6 bases and 6 bases, there was a span of 15 bases. CDR3 length: 13 amino acids. In germline, CDR1 is SNHLY, CDR2 FYNNEI. The CDR3 loop reads CASRTGTFFEQYF. CDR3 in DNA: TGTGCCAGCAGGACAGGAACCTTTTTCGAGCAGTACTTC.